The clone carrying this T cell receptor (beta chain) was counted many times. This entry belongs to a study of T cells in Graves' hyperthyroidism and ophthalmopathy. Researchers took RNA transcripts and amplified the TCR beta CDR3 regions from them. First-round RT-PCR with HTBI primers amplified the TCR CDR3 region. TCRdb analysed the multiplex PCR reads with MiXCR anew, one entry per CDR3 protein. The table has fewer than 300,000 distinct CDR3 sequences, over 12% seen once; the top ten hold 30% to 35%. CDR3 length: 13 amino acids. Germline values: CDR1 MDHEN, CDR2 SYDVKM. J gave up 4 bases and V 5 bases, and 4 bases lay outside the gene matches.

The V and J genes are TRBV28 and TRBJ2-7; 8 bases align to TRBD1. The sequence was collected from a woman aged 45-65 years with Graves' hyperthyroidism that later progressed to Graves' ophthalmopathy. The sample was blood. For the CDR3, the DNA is TGTGCCAGCAGTCCCTGGGACAGGTACGAGCAGTACTTC. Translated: CASSPWDRYEQYF.